This TCR beta chain was captured in a study of follicular helper T cells after annual influenza vaccination. This sample's time point: 2014-2015 season, pre-vaccination. Profiled with immunoSEQ multiplex PCR; TCRdb holds only in-frame clones, not every one. The data hold approximately 13,000 clones, with about 73% observed a single time. This CDR3 comprises 13 residues. Looked up from germline, CDR1 is SEHNR and CDR2 is FQNEAQ (reference sequence). V was trimmed by 7 bases and J by 3 bases, leaving 10 bases between them. The receptor comes from an adult who received the influenza vaccine. The rearrangement uses TRBV7-9 and TRBJ2-1; D is unclear. The specimen comprised CXCR5- memory CD4+ T cells sorted from blood, sampled on the day of influenza vaccination. Written as DNA, the CDR3 is TGTGCCAGCAAAGGGCCCTTCTACAATGAGCAGTTCTTC. Translated, it gives CASKGPFYNEQFF.